This T cell receptor beta chain was captured by sequencing in a study of regulatory T cells in long-lasting Graves disease. Trimming removed 4 bases from V and 3 bases from J, with 13 bases in between. This CDR3 is built from 13 residues. CDR1 DFQATT and CDR2 SNEGSKA come from the germline V gene (reference sequence). Time point described: newly diagnosed GD, antithyroid drugs for less than 3 months. The authors made the TCR library using RNA they extracted from PBMCs. It was an endocrinology department in Xi'an, China, that provided the patients. Study outcomes and limitations: The work looked only at peripheral blood and did not look at thyroid tissue.

In this sample, this clonotype turned up many times. Its specificity is unknown. According to the study, TCR beta libraries were built with iRepertoire HTBI primers and CDR3-region Arm-PCR. Per the authors' pipeline: Throughout the samples, researchers identified around 65 TRBV and around 15 TRBJ segments. TCRdb ran MiXCR on the multiplex PCR reads and lists one entry per CDR3 protein. None of the V and J calls come from the authors' own analysis; TCRdb made them. The table includes 530,000 or so distinct CDR3 sequences, roughly 13% detected once. The sample was also reused in another study, on T cells in Graves' hyperthyroidism and ophthalmopathy.

The chain employs TRBV20-1 and TRBJ2-7; the D gene is possibly TRBD1 (6 bases). The clonotype originates from a man aged 25 to 40 with Graves disease. Source: peripheral blood mononuclear cells (PBMCs), taken at new diagnosis, from a patient treated with antithyroid drugs. CDR3 residues: CSATTQGFYEQYF. The CDR3 DNA follows: TGCAGTGCTACAACCCAGGGGTTCTACGAGCAGTACTTC.